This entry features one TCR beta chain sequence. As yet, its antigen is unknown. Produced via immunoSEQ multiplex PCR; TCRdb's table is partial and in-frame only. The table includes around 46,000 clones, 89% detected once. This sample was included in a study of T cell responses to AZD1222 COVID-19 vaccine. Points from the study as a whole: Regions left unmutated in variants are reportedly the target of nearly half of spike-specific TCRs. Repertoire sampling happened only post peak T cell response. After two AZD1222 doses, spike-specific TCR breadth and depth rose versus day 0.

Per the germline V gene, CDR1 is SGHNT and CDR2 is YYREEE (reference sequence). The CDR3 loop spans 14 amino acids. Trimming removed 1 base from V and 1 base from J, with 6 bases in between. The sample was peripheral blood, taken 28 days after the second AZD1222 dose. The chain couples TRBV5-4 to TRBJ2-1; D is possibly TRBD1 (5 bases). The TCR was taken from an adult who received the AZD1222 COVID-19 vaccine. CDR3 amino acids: CASSLQGSYNEQFF. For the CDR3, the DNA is TGTGCCAGCAGCTTGCAGGGATCCTACAATGAGCAGTTCTTC.